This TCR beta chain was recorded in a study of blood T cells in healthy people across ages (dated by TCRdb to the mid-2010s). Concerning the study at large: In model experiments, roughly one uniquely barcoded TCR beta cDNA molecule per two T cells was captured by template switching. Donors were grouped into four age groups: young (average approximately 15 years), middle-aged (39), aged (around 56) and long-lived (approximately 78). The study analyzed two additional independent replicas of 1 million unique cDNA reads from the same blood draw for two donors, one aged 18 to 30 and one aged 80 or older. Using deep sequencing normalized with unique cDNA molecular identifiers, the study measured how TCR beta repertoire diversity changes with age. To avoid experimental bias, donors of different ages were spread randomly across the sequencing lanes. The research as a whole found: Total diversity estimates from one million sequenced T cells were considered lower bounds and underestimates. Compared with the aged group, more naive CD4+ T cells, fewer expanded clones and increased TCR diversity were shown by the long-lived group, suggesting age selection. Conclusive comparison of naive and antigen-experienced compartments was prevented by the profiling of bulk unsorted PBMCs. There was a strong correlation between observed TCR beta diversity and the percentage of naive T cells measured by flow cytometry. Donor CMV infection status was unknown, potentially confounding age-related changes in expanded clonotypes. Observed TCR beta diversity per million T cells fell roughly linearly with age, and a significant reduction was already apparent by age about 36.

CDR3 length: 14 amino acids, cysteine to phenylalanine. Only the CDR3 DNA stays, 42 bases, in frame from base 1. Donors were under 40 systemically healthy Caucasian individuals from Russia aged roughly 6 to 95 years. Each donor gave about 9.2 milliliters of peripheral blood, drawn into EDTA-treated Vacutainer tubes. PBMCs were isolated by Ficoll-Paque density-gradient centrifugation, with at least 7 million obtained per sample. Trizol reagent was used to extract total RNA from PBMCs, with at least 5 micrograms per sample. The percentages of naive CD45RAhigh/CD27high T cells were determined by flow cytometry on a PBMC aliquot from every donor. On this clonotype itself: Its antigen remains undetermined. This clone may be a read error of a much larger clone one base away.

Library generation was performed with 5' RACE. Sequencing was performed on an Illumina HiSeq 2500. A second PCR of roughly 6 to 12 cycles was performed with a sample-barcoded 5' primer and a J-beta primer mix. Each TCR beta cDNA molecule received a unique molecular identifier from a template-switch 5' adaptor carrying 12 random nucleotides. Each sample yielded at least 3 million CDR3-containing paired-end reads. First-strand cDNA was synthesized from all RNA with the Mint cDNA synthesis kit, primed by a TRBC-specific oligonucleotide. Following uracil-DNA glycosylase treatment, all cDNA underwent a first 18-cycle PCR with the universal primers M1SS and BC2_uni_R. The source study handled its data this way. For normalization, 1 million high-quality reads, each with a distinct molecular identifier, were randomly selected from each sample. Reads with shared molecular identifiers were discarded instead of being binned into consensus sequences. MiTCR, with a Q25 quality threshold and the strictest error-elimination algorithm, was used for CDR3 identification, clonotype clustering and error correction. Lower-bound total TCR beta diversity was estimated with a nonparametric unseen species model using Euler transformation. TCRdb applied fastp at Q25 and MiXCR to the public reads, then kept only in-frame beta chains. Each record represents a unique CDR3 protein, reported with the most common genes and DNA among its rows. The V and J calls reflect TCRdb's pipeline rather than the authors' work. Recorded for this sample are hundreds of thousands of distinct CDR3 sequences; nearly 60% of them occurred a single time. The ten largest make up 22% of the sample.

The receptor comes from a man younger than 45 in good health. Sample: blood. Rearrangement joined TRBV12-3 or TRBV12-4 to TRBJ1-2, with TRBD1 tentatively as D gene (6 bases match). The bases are TGTGCCAACAGTCCAAGTACAGGGTTGTATGGCTACACCTTC. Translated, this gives CANSPSTGLYGYTF.